These T cell receptor beta chains were read from a single sample in a study of shared T cell receptors in the human thymus. Assay used: immunoSEQ multiplex PCR; TCRdb lists only in-frame clones, some missing. Of 600,000 to 900,000 clones listed, approximately 85% are singletons. These data also formed part of another study, on human thymus T cells.

The sample comprised thymocytes. Receptor source: a girl less than two years old with a congenital heart defect. Both conserved end residues are trimmed from each CDR3.

TRBV19 | ASSRGRPGYPWGYT
TRBV2 | ASRGGDRVVYNEQF
TRBV6-5 | ASSYWGQGAEAF
TRBV10-2 | ASSDRESDYGYT
TRBV28 | ASRGGTGRDGYT
TRBV28 | ASRLYPGQGYGYT
TRBV6-5 | ASRGQDPNEKLF
TRBV28 | ASSLPTRDTYGYT
TRBV6-5 | AGVRQKSSGNTIY
TRBV6-5 | ASSLTGSVTDTQY
TRBV30 | ASGRDSYGYT
TRBV15 | ATSRQRGTEAF
TRBV9 | ASSVGVVADPLTNTGELF
TRBV5-8 | ASSLIRWPGHTDTQY
TRBV6-6 | ASSRPDSYEQY
TRBV7-2 | ASSLARPGCTGELF
TRBV7-3 | ASSCISEGTVLTDTQY
TRBV29-1 | SAGIGGAADTQY
TRBV27 | ASGGQGGYT
TRBV4-3 | ASSQDIGLAGSSSGANVLT
TRBV6-6 | ASSHRGMNTEAF
TRBV2 | ASTPGTENEKLF
TRBV2 | ASRRSTGWPPDSEQY
TRBV6-6 | ASSYSGRVYEQY
TRBV6-5 | ASSRTEANTGELF
TRBV4-1 | ASSRNLPGRSEGYT
TRBV5-1 | ASRAGNYGYT
TRBV6-5 | ASSYLTSGGQETQY
TRBV14 | ASSQDRLGYT
TRBV7-2 | ASSPSNDRATSMNTEAF
TRBV28 | ASSLGRGYGYT
TRBV12-2 | ASRLGDRISPLH
TRBV2 | ASTPIGETQY
TRBV6-6 | ASSRTSGGKGQY
TRBV5-1 | ASSSGLAGGSTYEQY
TRBV7-2 | ASSPRAGRVRVTGELF
TRBV4-3 | ASSQVKLGTGELF
TRBV5-8 | ASSCHWTGSVAANTGELF
TRBV4-1 | ASSRLLPGQGPFATDGYT
TRBV25-1 | ASSELNTEAF
TRBV7-6 | ASSPGTGGSRGTEAF
TRBV9 | ASSSRTGNYEQY
TRBV13 | ASSPRTTNTDTQY
TRBV2 | ASSVGLVQVDTQY
TRBV10-1 | ASSEGGGGHYNEQF
TRBV19 | ASSTLQGTGGYT
TRBV5-4 | ASSWGLAGAAEGGPPEQY
TRBV5-1 | ASSPTDLHDRFLEAF
TRBV6-5 | ASRFADSYYGYT
TRBV7-2 | ASSLTPYSNTEAF
TRBV28 | ASSFRDEQY
TRBV19 | ASSIMPSGVAKNIQY
TRBV29-1 | SVGPRRQHNEQF
TRBV14 | ASSQGGVRGYT
TRBV30 | AWSVQNLAGLAAQY